The clone carrying this T cell receptor (beta chain) turned up a few times. Its antigen is not known. The CDR3 covers 15 residues. V shed 3 bases and J 5 bases; nucleotides not matched to a gene: 2. From germline, CDR1 is KGHSH and CDR2 LQKENI. The record originates from a study of radiotherapy plus CTLA-4 blockade in lung cancer. Study details: Objective response was observed in about 19% of patients, and disease control in just over 30%. Study results and limitations: Among blood TCR repertoires after radiotherapy plus ipilimumab, tumor-derived clones expanded.

The table came from immunoSEQ multiplex PCR; TCRdb's copy has only in-frame clones and leaves some out. The sample consists of about 49,000 clones, 88% of them appearing once. The clonotype originates from a human donor with non-small cell lung cancer whose response to radiotherapy plus ipilimumab could not be evaluated. The chain couples TRBV18 to TRBJ1-4; 11 bases fit TRBD1. This specimen was peripheral blood, taken from a patient treated with radiotherapy plus ipilimumab. The CDR3 reads CASSPGDRGNEKLFF. As DNA, the CDR3 is TGTGCCAGCTCACCCGGGGACAGGGGGAATGAAAAACTGTTTTTT.